Below are 24 T cell receptor beta chains sequenced from a single sample in a study of cytomegalovirus exposure and HLA in healthy donors. Researchers ran the PCR with 60 Vbeta and 13 Jbeta primers. Assay used: immunoSEQ multiplex PCR; TCRdb lists only in-frame clones, some missing. This table holds roughly 150,000 clones, around 84% found once. The sequenced material came from PBMCs. Every receptor here comes from a boy aged 2 to 10 in good health and CMV-seronegative.

V gene TRBV7-2 combines with J gene TRBJ2-3, with 13 bases lining up with TRBD2. Looked up from germline, CDR1 is SGHTA and CDR2 is FQGNSA. Germline trimming cut 3 bases from V and 0 bases from J; bases unmatched to any gene: 9. This CDR3 is 19 amino acids long. CDR3 amino acids: CASSFAGLAGPVSTDTQYF. The CDR3 bases are TGTGCCAGCAGCTTTGCGGGACTAGCGGGACCAGTGAGCACAGATACGCAGTATTTT.

A single count supports this clone. The gene calls are TRBV15 and TRBJ2-2; D gene ambiguous. Germline CDR1 is LNHNV and CDR2 is YYDKDF (reference sequence). This CDR3 spans 15 amino acids. With 3 bases removed from V and 1 base from J, the gap between germline ends came to 9 bases. The CDR3 here is CATSRFLQNTGELFF. Here the CDR3 DNA reads TGTGCCACCAGCAGGTTTTTACAGAACACCGGGGAGCTGTTTTTT.

The CDR3 region is CASSQDRRARGSDYEQYF. In DNA, the CDR3 is TGCGCCAGCAGCCAAGATCGCCGAGCGCGGGGGTCCGACTACGAGCAGTACTTC. The chain uses TRBV4-3 and TRBJ2-7, with TRBD2 matching 7 bases. Germline lookup yields CDR1 LGHNA and CDR2 YSLEER. Losses at the gene ends were 0 bases for V and 3 bases for J; bases not matched to a gene: 14. This CDR3 comprises 18 residues.

The genes are TRBV7-2 and TRBJ2-4, with 8 bases fitting TRBD2. J lost 1 base, V lost 3 bases, and 14 bases had no gene match. CDR3 length equals 19 residues. Germline CDR1 SGHTA, CDR2 FQGNSA. CDR3 in DNA: TGTGCCAGCAGCTTGGGGTCGGGTAGCGGGACGGCGGCCAAAAACATTCAGTACTTC. Protein: CASSLGSGSGTAAKNIQYF.

This rearrangement joins TRBV5-1 to TRBJ1-2; 8 bases agree with TRBD1. Unmatched junction bases numbered 0, after V lost 0 bases and J lost 2 bases. This CDR3 is built from 14 residues. Germline CDR1 reads SGHRS; CDR2 reads YFSETQ. DNA of the CDR3: TGCGCCAGCAGCTTGGACAGGGGGAACTATGGCTACACCTTC. It specifies CASSLDRGNYGYTF.

This chain joins TRBV2 and TRBJ2-7; D is perhaps TRBD1 (6 bases). Trimming stripped 4 bases from V and 3 bases from J, with 10 bases between. Germline assignment: CDR1 SNHLY and CDR2 FYNNEI. CDR3 length equals 13 residues. CDR3 in DNA: TGTGCCAGCAGTGCTCAGGGGTACTACGAGCAGTACTTC. Translated: CASSAQGYYEQYF.

The CDR3 sequence: CASSFGLAGLYEQFF. The CDR3, as DNA: TGTGCCAGCAGTTTCGGACTAGCGGGATTGTACGAGCAGTTCTTC. The V call is TRBV6-5, the J call TRBJ2-1, with 12 bases that match TRBD2. In germline, CDR1 is MNHEY, CDR2 SVGAGI. The CDR3 runs to 15 residues. The junction had 8 bases not matched to a gene; V was cut back by 4 bases and J by 10 bases.

The rearrangement uses TRBV5-1 and TRBJ2-3; 10 nucleotides agree with TRBD2. Germline V gene lookup returns CDR1 SGHRS and CDR2 YFSETQ. The CDR3 has 15 amino acids. V lost 4 bases, J lost 8 bases, and 10 bases stayed unmatched. The CDR3 is CASSPEGLAKGTQYF. CDR3 DNA: TGCGCCAGCAGCCCGGAGGGACTAGCGAAGGGTACGCAGTATTTT.

The sample holds a few counts of this clone. CDR3 in amino acids: CASSLISDWLNEKLFF. CDR3 coding DNA: TGTGCCAGCAGTTTAATTTCGGACTGGCTGAATGAAAAACTGTTTTTT. The chain carries TRBV28 and TRBJ1-4; no firm D call. The germline CDR1 and CDR2 sequences are MDHEN and SYDVKM. The CDR3 length is 16 residues. Trimming shortened V by 2 bases and J by 5 bases, and 15 bases separated the two germline ends.

The CDR3 region is CAISDRDFQETQYF. Here the CDR3 DNA reads TGTGCCATCTCGGACAGGGATTTTCAAGAGACCCAGTACTTC. The rearrangement uses TRBV10-3 and TRBJ2-5, with 8 nucleotides matching TRBD1. J gave up 2 bases and V 8 bases, and 7 bases lay outside the gene matches. This CDR3 has 14 residues. The germline V gene has CDR1 ENHRY and CDR2 SYGVKD.

The gene calls are TRBV14 and TRBJ2-1; a weak D match, TRBD2 (6 bases). This CDR3 contains 16 residues. CDR1 is SGHDN, CDR2 FVKESK, per germline. Trimming removed 2 bases at V and 1 base at J, with 12 bases between. CDR3 nucleotides: TGTGCCAGCAGCCAACTCGGGAGCAGGTCCTACAATGAGCAGTTCTTC. Translating it yields CASSQLGSRSYNEQFF.

The genes are TRBV6-6 and TRBJ2-7, with a tentative D call TRBD1 (6 bases). V shed 0 bases and J shed 2 bases, with 11 bases lying between them. CDR1 MNHNY and CDR2 SVGAGI come from the germline V gene (reference sequence). The CDR3 runs 15 residues. In DNA form, the CDR3 reads TGTGCCAGCAGTTACTCCCGGGACACCCCCTACGAGCAGTACTTC. Protein product: CASSYSRDTPYEQYF.

This clone was found a few times. Mismatch with germline at one junction end may stem from a read error. The chain couples TRBV7-9 to TRBJ2-7, with 7 bases aligning to TRBD1. This CDR3 is built from 12 residues. Germline V gives CDR1 SEHNR, CDR2 FQNEAQ (reference sequence). CDR3 coding DNA: TGTTCCAGCAGCCGACAGGGCAGCGAGCAGTACTTC. This encodes CSSSRQGSEQYF. Supplemented by reference TRBV7-9 and TRBJ2-7, the full variable domain reads DTGVSQNPRHKITKRGQNVTFRCDPISEHNRLYWYRQTLGQGPEFLTYFQNEAQLEKSRLLSDRFSAERPKGSFSTLEIQRTEQGDSAMYLCSSSRQGSEQYFGPGTRLTVT.

This chain uses TRBV5-6 with TRBJ1-4; 9 bases map to TRBD1. J lost 8 bases, V lost 0 bases, and 5 bases had no gene match. The length of the CDR3 is 15 residues. Germline CDR1 reads SGHDT; CDR2 reads YYEEEE. The CDR3 here is CASSLVGTGMEKLFF. The DNA for the CDR3 is TGTGCCAGCAGCTTGGTTGGGACAGGGATGGAAAAACTGTTTTTT.

There are a few counts of this clone. The V and J genes are TRBV7-3 and TRBJ2-1; D may be TRBD1 (6 bases). V was pared by 5 bases and J by 2 bases, with 13 bases between. The germline V gene encodes CDR1 SGHTA and CDR2 FQGTGA. The CDR3 length is 15 residues. The CDR3 loop reads CASSLLQGPYNEQFF. Here the CDR3 DNA reads TGTGCCAGCAGCCTTCTACAGGGCCCCTACAATGAGCAGTTCTTC.

V usage is TRBV13 and J usage is TRBJ1-2; TRBD1 matches 7 bases. This CDR3 contains 14 residues. V was clipped by 2 bases and J by 7 bases; unmatched bases: 7. Germline V gene sequence: CDR1 PRHDT, CDR2 FYEKMQ (reference sequence). CDR3 residues: CASSLLRGTGGYTF. CDR3 coding DNA: TGTGCCAGCAGCTTACTCAGGGGGACCGGTGGCTACACCTTC.

CDR3: CASSKGTNEKLFF. The CDR3 DNA reads TGCGCCAGCAGTAAGGGGACTAATGAAAAACTGTTTTTT. The V gene is TRBV5-1, the J gene TRBJ1-4, with a possible D match to TRBD1 (5 bases). Germline V gene data show CDR1 as SGHRS and CDR2 as YFSETQ. Trimming removed 5 bases at V and 2 bases at J, with 7 bases between. The CDR3 length is 13 residues.

V is TRBV2 and J is TRBJ1-2; the match to TRBD1 covers 10 bases. V was pared by 11 bases and J by 7 bases, with 13 bases of the junction left unmatched. This CDR3 has 14 residues. The germline V gene encodes CDR1 SNHLY and CDR2 FYNNEI. The CDR3 DNA sequence: TGTGCCGGTGGGGGCGACAGGGGGCTTAGTGGCTACACCTTC. This encodes CAGGGDRGLSGYTF.

This clone was counted only a few times. The CDR3, as DNA: TGCGCCAGCAGCCGGACTAGGAGCCAAGAGACCCAGTACTTC. Protein product: CASSRTRSQETQYF. The chain recombines TRBV4-1 with TRBJ2-5, with 7 bases that match TRBD2. Germline CDR1 MGHRA, CDR2 YSYEKL. The CDR3 has 14 amino acids. The J segment lost 1 base and the V segment lost 4 bases, leaving 3 bases of the junction unmatched.

V usage is TRBV11-2 and J usage is TRBJ2-7; D is unresolved. Germline assignment: CDR1 SGHAT and CDR2 FQNNGV. V was pared by 4 bases and J by 2 bases, with 12 bases between. The CDR3 sequence is 14 residues long. The CDR3, as DNA: TGTGCCAGCAGCTCTCTGACACGGCCCTACGAGCAGTACTTC. This gives the protein CASSSLTRPYEQYF. Together with reference TRBV11-2 and TRBJ2-7, the CDR3 gives the full variable domain: EAGVAQSPRYKIIEKRQSVAFWCNPISGHATLYWYQQILGQGPKLLIQFQNNGVVDDSQLPKDRFSAERLKGVDSTLKIQPAKLEDSAVYLCASSSLTRPYEQYFGPGTRLTVT.

This clone showed up just a few times. Mismatch with germline at one junction end may stem from a read error. The chain combines TRBV11-3 with TRBJ2-7; D may be TRBD2 (5 bases). The CDR3 is made up of 15 amino acids. Germline CDR1 is SGHNT and CDR2 is YENEEA. The CDR3 here is CASSLDNSGTYEQYF. CDR3 sequence (DNA): TGTGCCAGCAGCCTAGATAACTCCGGGACCTACGAGCAGTACTTC.

J is TRBJ1-2 and V is TRBV27, with 9 bases that match TRBD1. There are 16 residues in the CDR3. Trimming at V came to 3 bases and at J to 7 bases, leaving 12 bases not matched to a gene. CDR1 is MNHEY and CDR2 is SMNVEV in the germline V gene (reference sequence). This chain's CDR3 is CASSFSKVTGGRGYTF. The DNA of the CDR3 is TGTGCCAGCAGTTTCTCCAAAGTGACAGGGGGACGTGGCTACACCTTC.

J is TRBJ1-1 and V is TRBV7-6; 11 nucleotides line up with TRBD1. The V segment lost 3 bases and the J segment 8 bases; nucleotides outside the gene matches: 2. Per germline, CDR1 SGHVS and CDR2 FNYEAQ. The CDR3 sequence is 13 residues long. CDR3 protein: CASSFRTGGEAFF. The CDR3 DNA reads TGTGCCAGCAGCTTCCGGACAGGGGGCGAAGCTTTCTTT.

CDR3 sequence: CASSRSDRPTDTQYF. CDR3 DNA sequence: TGCGCCAGCAGCCGGTCGGACAGGCCAACAGATACGCAGTATTTT. The V gene is TRBV5-1, the J gene TRBJ2-3; 7 nucleotides agree with TRBD1. The germline CDR1 and CDR2 sequences are SGHRS and YFSETQ. CDR3 size: 15 residues. V lost 4 bases, J lost 3 bases, and 8 bases stayed unmatched.